This T cell receptor (beta chain) was recovered during a study of T cells in Graves' hyperthyroidism and ophthalmopathy. Study findings and constraints: Most thyroid clonotypes expanded above 0.001 appeared in blood too.

CDR1 is SNHLY and CDR2 is FYNNEI in the germline V gene. The V segment lost 7 bases and the J segment 5 bases; nucleotides outside the gene matches: 14. CDR3 length equals 16 residues. This clonotype was detected many times. Its antigen remains unidentified. Amplified TCR beta CDR3 regions derived from RNA transcripts. An initial round of RT-PCR targeting the TCR CDR3 relied on the HTBI primer set. TCRdb reprocessed the multiplex PCR reads with MiXCR, giving one entry per CDR3 protein. The sample includes 550,000 to 800,000 distinct CDR3 sequences, about a sixth seen only once; the top ten take around 8.1%.

This rearrangement joins TRBV2 to TRBJ2-7; 10 bases are shared with TRBD2. The specimen was blood. The origin of this receptor is a man younger than 30 with Graves' hyperthyroidism. The DNA for the CDR3 is TGTGCCAGCAAACCGGCAGAAGCGGGGGGGCCGAACGAGCAGTACTTC. Translation: CASKPAEAGGPNEQYF.